Below are 22 T cell receptor beta chains sequenced from a single sample in a study of cytomegalovirus exposure and HLA in healthy donors. Produced via immunoSEQ multiplex PCR; TCRdb's table is partial and in-frame only. The table includes roughly 150,000 clones, about 88% detected once. Sequencing was done on a sample of PBMCs. The receptors were gathered from a woman aged 18-29 years in good health and CMV-seronegative.

This rearrangement joins TRBV2 to TRBJ1-1; 7 bases match TRBD1. Germline V CDR1 and CDR2: SNHLY, FYNNEI. This CDR3 has 16 amino acids. V gave up 2 bases and J gave up 7 bases; unmatched junction bases: 13. The CDR3 region has the DNA TGTGCCAGCAGTGAAATGAGGCAGGGGGGAGGTAGTGAAGCTTTCTTT. This sequence encodes CASSEMRQGGGSEAFF.

This chain connects TRBV27 to TRBJ2-6, with 9 bases matching TRBD2. With 5 bases clipped from V and 0 bases from J, the junction kept 5 bases outside the gene matches. CDR3 length: 17 residues. The V gene's germline CDR1 is MNHEY and CDR2 SMNVEV (reference sequence). CDR3 DNA: TGTGCCAGCAGTCTAGCGGGGTGGAGCTCTGGGGCCAACGTCCTGACTTTC. Translation gives CASSLAGWSSGANVLTF. Using reference TRBV27 and TRBJ2-6 for the parts outside the CDR3, the full variable domain is EAQVTQNPRYLITVTGKKLTVTCSQNMNHEYMSWYRQDPGLGLRQIYYSMNVEVTDKGDVPEGYKVSRKEKRNFPLILESPSPNQTSLYFCASSLAGWSSGANVLTFGAGSRLTVL.

The V call is TRBV18, the J call TRBJ2-5; 8 bases line up with TRBD1. CDR1 and CDR2 from the germline V gene are KGHSH and LQKENI. V lost 6 bases to trimming and J lost 0 bases; unmatched junction nucleotides: 6. This CDR3 has 15 amino acids. The CDR3 DNA reads as TGTGCCAGCTCCCCGGACAGGGCGTACCAAGAGACCCAGTACTTC. As protein: CASSPDRAYQETQYF.

This clone has a handful of counts. The CDR3 reads CASSLISGANPYEQYF. CDR3 bases: TGTGCCAGCAGCCTTATTAGCGGGGCAAACCCTTACGAGCAGTACTTC. The V and J genes are TRBV14 and TRBJ2-7; TRBD2 matches at 8 bases. J gave up 4 bases and V 4 bases, and 12 bases lay outside the gene matches. CDR1 SGHDN and CDR2 FVKESK come from the germline V gene. The CDR3 is 16 amino acids.

This chain joins TRBV28 and TRBJ2-7, with 8 bases aligning to TRBD1. With V trimmed by 6 bases and J by 4 bases, 2 bases remained unmatched. The CDR3 covers 12 residues. The germline V gene encodes CDR1 MDHEN and CDR2 SYDVKM. DNA for the CDR3: TGTGCCAGCAGAAACAGGGGGTACGAGCAGTACTTC. Encoded protein: CASRNRGYEQYF. Based on the CDR3 plus reference TRBV28 and TRBJ2-7, the full variable domain is DVKVTQSSRYLVKRTGEKVFLECVQDMDHENMFWYRQDPGLGLRLIYFSYDVKMKEKGDIPEGYSVSREKKERFSLILESASTNQTSMYLCASRNRGYEQYFGPGTRLTVT.

V gene TRBV4-3 combines with J gene TRBJ2-7, with TRBD1 matching 7 bases. Per germline, CDR1 LGHNA and CDR2 YSLEER. Trimming cost V 2 bases and J 4 bases; bases outside gene matches: 11. The CDR3 totals 16 residues. The CDR3 nucleotides are TGCGCCAGCAGCCAAAGGGTAAAGGGGGCGCTGTACGAGCAGTACTTC. Protein sequence: CASSQRVKGALYEQYF.

The chain uses TRBV6-1 and TRBJ1-3; 7 bases line up with TRBD1. The CDR3 loop spans 14 amino acids. CDR1 and CDR2 (germline): MNHNS, SASEGT. V lost 4 bases and J lost 4; bases outside the gene matches: 4. The DNA of the CDR3 is TGTGCCAGCAGTGGATGGACAGGCGGAAACACCATATATTTT. Amino acids: CASSGWTGGNTIYF.

V and J are TRBV10-3 and TRBJ1-2, with 8 nucleotides matching TRBD1. CDR1 is ENHRY and CDR2 is SYGVKD in the germline V gene. The V segment lost 3 bases and the J segment 6 bases; nucleotides outside the gene matches: 9. The CDR3 contains 15 residues. The CDR3 spells CAISDPRTGSDGYTF. The CDR3 nucleotides are TGTGCCATCAGTGATCCGAGGACAGGGAGCGATGGCTACACCTTC.

This chain joins TRBV13 and TRBJ2-1; 8 nucleotides agree with TRBD2. Trimming removed 5 bases from V and 9 bases from J; junction bases left unmatched: 15. CDR1 and CDR2 (germline): PRHDT, FYEKMQ (reference sequence). CDR3 length: 16 residues. Written as DNA, the CDR3 is TGTGCCAGCAGCCTAGAGGGGCTCGGGCTAGCGGGTGAGCAGTTCTTC. Amino acid sequence: CASSLEGLGLAGEQFF.

This chain links TRBV6-5 with TRBJ1-5; a possible D gene is TRBD1 (5 bases). Germline V lookup: CDR1 MNHEY, CDR2 SVGAGI. Trimming cost V 6 bases and J 4 bases, with 10 bases left between them. The CDR3 is made up of 13 amino acids. The CDR3 spells CASRDRGNQPQHF. CDR3 nucleotide sequence: TGTGCCAGCAGGGACCGGGGGAATCAGCCCCAGCATTTT.

The rearrangement joins TRBV7-3 to TRBJ1-1; D is ambiguous. This CDR3 comprises 15 residues. Per germline, CDR1 SGHTA and CDR2 FQGTGA. V lost 4 bases, J lost 8 bases, and 20 bases lay in between. In DNA form, the CDR3 reads TGTGCCAGCAGCTCGCTCCGAGGCTCTCTTTTGGAAGCTTTCTTT. Its protein is CASSSLRGSLLEAFF. Full variable domain (rest looked up from reference TRBV7-3 and TRBJ1-1): GAGVSQTPSNKVTEKGKYVELRCDPISGHTALYWYRQSLGQGPEFLIYFQGTGAADDSGLPNDRFFAVRPEGSVSTLKIQRTERGDSAVYLCASSSLRGSLLEAFFGQGTRLTVV.

This clone has a handful of counts. This chain links TRBV29-1 with TRBJ1-1; D remains unclear. Germline loops: CDR1 SQVTM, CDR2 ANQGSEA. The CDR3 contains 14 residues. Trimming took off 6 bases at V and 5 bases at J, with 19 bases between the two ends. The CDR3 here is CSVTGGLVKTEAFF. The CDR3 region has the DNA TGCAGCGTGACCGGAGGGTTGGTTAAGACTGAAGCTTTCTTT.

V is TRBV27 and J is TRBJ2-7, with D perhaps TRBD1 (8 bases). The V and J ends lost 5 bases and 7 bases respectively, with 15 bases between them. Looked up from germline, CDR1 is MNHEY and CDR2 is SMNVEV (reference sequence). This CDR3 spans 13 amino acids. CDR3 DNA sequence: TGTGCCAGCAGTCTCTTACAGGGGGGGGAGCAGTACTTC. Encoded protein: CASSLLQGGEQYF.

This chain uses TRBV7-9 with TRBJ2-7, with a tentative D call TRBD2 (6 bases). V lost 6 bases to trimming and J lost 2 bases, with 14 bases between them. The germline V gene encodes CDR1 SEHNR and CDR2 FQNEAQ (reference sequence). This CDR3 contains 14 residues. In nucleotides, the CDR3 is TGTGCCAGCAGGAGTAGCGGAACCACCTACGAGCAGTACTTC. The encoded protein is CASRSSGTTYEQYF.

The genes are TRBV6-9 and TRBJ1-1, with a tentative D call TRBD1 (5 bases). The V end was cut by 8 bases, the J end by 4 bases, with 17 bases between. The germline V gene has CDR1 MNHGY and CDR2 SVAAGI. The CDR3 spans 14 residues. The CDR3 DNA is TGTGCCAGCGCCCTAGGGGCTTGGGGCACTGAAGCTTTCTTT. Amino acids: CASALGAWGTEAFF.

This rearrangement joins TRBV4-1 to TRBJ2-7; D remains unclear. The germline gives CDR1 MGHRA, CDR2 YSYEKL. V gave up 3 bases and J gave up 4 bases, with 19 bases separating them. The CDR3 loop spans 16 amino acids. This CDR3 reads CASSHGLGRLIYEQYF. CDR3 DNA: TGCGCCAGCAGCCACGGCCTCGGCAGACTTATTTACGAGCAGTACTTC.

This chain connects TRBV30 to TRBJ1-2; tentative D call: TRBD1 (5 bases). CDR1 is GTSNPN, CDR2 SVGIG, per germline (reference sequence). The CDR3 is 15 residues long. V lost 1 base to trimming and J lost 3 bases, with 15 bases between them. The CDR3: CAWSDLRGEDYGYTF. The DNA for the CDR3 is TGTGCCTGGAGTGACCTTAGGGGTGAGGACTATGGCTACACCTTC.

This chain links TRBV5-6 with TRBJ1-5; D is perhaps TRBD1 (5 bases). This CDR3 is built from 17 residues. The germline V gene encodes CDR1 SGHDT and CDR2 YYEEEE. The V end was cut by 2 bases, the J end by 2 bases, with 17 bases between. This CDR3 reads CASSLRGMLIGNQPQHF. The CDR3 nucleotides are TGTGCCAGCAGCTTAAGGGGCATGTTAATCGGCAATCAGCCCCAGCATTTT.

The chain recombines TRBV5-1 with TRBJ2-3; D unresolved. This CDR3 contains 12 residues. Germline lookup yields CDR1 SGHRS and CDR2 YFSETQ. The V and J ends lost 4 bases and 6 bases respectively, with 9 bases between them. The CDR3 loop is CASSQPEDTQYF. CDR3 DNA sequence: TGCGCCAGCAGCCAACCTGAGGATACGCAGTATTTT.

This clone has only one observation. The rearrangement joins TRBV6-5 to TRBJ2-1; 8 nucleotides agree with TRBD2. The V segment lost 8 bases and the J segment 1 base; nucleotides outside the gene matches: 4. CDR1 is MNHEY, CDR2 SVGAGI, per germline. There are 14 residues in the CDR3. The DNA of the CDR3 is TGTGCCAGCGCCCGGGGGGGGTCCTACAATGAGCAGTTCTTC. It codes for CASARGGSYNEQFF.

The chain couples TRBV4-3 to TRBJ1-5; D is ambiguous. V gave up 3 bases and J gave up 8 bases, with 11 bases separating them. The CDR3 loop spans 13 amino acids. Germline-derived CDR1 and CDR2 are LGHNA and YSLEER. CDR3 amino acids: CASSQRASEPQHF. CDR3 coding DNA: TGCGCCAGCAGCCAGAGGGCCAGTGAGCCCCAGCATTTT.

This chain connects TRBV6-5 to TRBJ1-1; TRBD1 is a possible D gene (5 bases). Trimming removed 6 bases from V and 6 bases from J, with 17 bases in between. The CDR3 totals 14 residues. Germline V gene sequence: CDR1 MNHEY, CDR2 SVGAGI. CDR3: CASRPAVGGAEAFF. The CDR3 DNA is TGTGCCAGCAGGCCCGCAGTGGGGGGGGCTGAAGCTTTCTTT.